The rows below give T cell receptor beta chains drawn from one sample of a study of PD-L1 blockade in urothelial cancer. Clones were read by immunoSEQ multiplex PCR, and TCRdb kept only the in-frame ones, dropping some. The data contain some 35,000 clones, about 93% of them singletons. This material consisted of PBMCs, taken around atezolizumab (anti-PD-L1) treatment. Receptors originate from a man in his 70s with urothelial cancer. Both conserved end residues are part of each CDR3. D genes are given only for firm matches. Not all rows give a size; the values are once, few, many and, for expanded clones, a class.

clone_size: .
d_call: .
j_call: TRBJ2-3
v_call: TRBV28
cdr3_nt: TGTGCCAGCAGCTACAGGGCCAATACGCAGTATTTT
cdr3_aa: CASSYRANTQYF

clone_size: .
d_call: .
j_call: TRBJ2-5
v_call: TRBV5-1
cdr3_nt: TGCGCCAGCAGCTTGGAGACAGGCGAAGAGACCCAGTACTTC
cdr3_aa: CASSLETGEETQYF

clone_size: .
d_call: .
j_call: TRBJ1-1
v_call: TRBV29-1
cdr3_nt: TGCAGCGTTACCTACAGGGTACCCACTGAAGCTTTCTTT
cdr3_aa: CSVTYRVPTEAFF

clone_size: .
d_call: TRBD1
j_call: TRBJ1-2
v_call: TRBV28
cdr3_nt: TGTGCCAGCCTGGGACAGGGCTCCTATGGCTACACCTTC
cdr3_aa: CASLGQGSYGYTF

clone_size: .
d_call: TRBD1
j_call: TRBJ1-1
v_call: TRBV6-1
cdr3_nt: TGTGCCAGCAGTGAGGACAGGGGTGACACTGAAGCTTTCTTT
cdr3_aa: CASSEDRGDTEAFF

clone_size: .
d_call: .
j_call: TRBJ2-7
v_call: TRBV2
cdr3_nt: TGTGCCAGCGGGCCCTACGAGCAGTACTTC
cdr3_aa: CASGPYEQYF

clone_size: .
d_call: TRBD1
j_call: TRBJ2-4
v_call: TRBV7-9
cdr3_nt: TGTGCCAGCAGCTTAGTCGTCCGGGACAGCAAAGCCAAAAACATTCAGTACTTC
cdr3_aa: CASSLVVRDSKAKNIQYF

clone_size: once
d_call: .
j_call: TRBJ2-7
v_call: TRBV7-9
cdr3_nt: TGTGCCAGCAGCTTAGTACCTGGGCCTGACGAGCAGTACTTC
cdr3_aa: CASSLVPGPDEQYF

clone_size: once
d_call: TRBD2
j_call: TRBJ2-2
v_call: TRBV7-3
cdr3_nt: TGTGCCAGCAGCCCCGGACTAGCGGACCACGGGGAGCTGTTTTTT
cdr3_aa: CASSPGLADHGELFF

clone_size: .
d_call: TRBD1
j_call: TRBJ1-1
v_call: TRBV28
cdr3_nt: TGTGCCAGCAGGGGACAGGGGAAGAACACTGAAGCTTTCTTT
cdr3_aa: CASRGQGKNTEAFF

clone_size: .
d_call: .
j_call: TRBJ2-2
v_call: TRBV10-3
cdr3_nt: TGTGCCATCAGTGAGTCGCTTGTCAGGGACACCGGGGAGCTGTTTTTT
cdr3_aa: CAISESLVRDTGELFF

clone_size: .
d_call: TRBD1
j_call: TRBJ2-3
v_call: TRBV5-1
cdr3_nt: TGCGCCAGCAGCTCTGGACAGGTTAGCACAGATACGCAGTATTTT
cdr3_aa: CASSSGQVSTDTQYF

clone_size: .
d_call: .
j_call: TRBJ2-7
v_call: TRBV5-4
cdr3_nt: TGTGCCAGCAGACTTCTGGACAGCTACGAGCAGTACTTC
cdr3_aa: CASRLLDSYEQYF

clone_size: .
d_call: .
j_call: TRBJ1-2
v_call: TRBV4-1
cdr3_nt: TGCGCCAGCAGCCAAGATTCAAGGACACTTAACTATGGCTACACCTTC
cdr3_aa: CASSQDSRTLNYGYTF

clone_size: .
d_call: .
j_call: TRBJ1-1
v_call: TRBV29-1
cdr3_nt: TGCAGCGTTACCAAAAGGGGATTGAACACTGAAGCTTTCTTT
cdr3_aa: CSVTKRGLNTEAFF

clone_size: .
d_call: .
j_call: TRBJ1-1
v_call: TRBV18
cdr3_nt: TGTGCCAGCTCACCTAGTAAGGGGGTCACTGAAGCTTTCTTT
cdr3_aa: CASSPSKGVTEAFF

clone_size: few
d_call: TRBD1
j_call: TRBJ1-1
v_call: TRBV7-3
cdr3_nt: TGTGCCAGCAGCCCCGTAGGGGGCGCAGGAACTGAAGCTTTCTTT
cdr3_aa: CASSPVGGAGTEAFF

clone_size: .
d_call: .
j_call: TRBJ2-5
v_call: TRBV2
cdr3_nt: TGTGCCAGCAGTACCTCCGGCGAAAAGGGGCAACAAGAGACCCAGTACTTC
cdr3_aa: CASSTSGEKGQQETQYF

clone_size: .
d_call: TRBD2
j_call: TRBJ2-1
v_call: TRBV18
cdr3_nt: TGTGCCAGCTCACCAACGGCTAGCGGGAGGATACAGAAGGAGCAGTTCTTC
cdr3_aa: CASSPTASGRIQKEQFF

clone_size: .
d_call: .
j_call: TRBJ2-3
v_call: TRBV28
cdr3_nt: TGTGCCAGCAGGACGACTAAAAGGTCCAATACGCAGTATTTT
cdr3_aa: CASRTTKRSNTQYF

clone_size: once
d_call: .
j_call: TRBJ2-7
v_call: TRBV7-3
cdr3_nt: TGTGCCAGCAGCTTAAGGGGAGATTTCGGGAGAAGCGAGCAGTACTTC
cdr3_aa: CASSLRGDFGRSEQYF

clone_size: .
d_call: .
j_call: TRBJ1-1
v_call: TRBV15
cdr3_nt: TGTGCCACCAGCAGAGGGGCCGATAGGAACACTGAAGCTTTCTTT
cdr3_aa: CATSRGADRNTEAFF

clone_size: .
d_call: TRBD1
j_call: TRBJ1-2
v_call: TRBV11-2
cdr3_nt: TGTGCCAGCAGCCCGCATGGGACAGATCTCTCCTACTATGGCTACACCTTC
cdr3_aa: CASSPHGTDLSYYGYTF

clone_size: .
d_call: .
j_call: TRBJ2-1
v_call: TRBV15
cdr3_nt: TGTGCCACCAGCAGAGTTTGGTTCGGGAGCGGAGCTGTACTTCTTAGCTCCTACAATGAGCAGTTCTTC
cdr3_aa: CATSRVWFGSGAVLLSSYNEQFF

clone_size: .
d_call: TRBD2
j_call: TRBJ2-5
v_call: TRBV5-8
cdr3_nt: TGTGCCAGCAGCTCCGAAGGGACTACCCAAAGAGAGACCCAGTACTTC
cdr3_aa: CASSSEGTTQRETQYF

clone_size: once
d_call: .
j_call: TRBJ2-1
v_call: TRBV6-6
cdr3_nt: TGTGCCAGCGGCCGACCTGGGAGTGAGCAGTTCTTC
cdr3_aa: CASGRPGSEQFF

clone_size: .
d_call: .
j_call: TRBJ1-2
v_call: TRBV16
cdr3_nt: TGTGCCAGCAGCCTCTCGACAGGTTTTCAAGGCTACACCTTC
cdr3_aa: CASSLSTGFQGYTF

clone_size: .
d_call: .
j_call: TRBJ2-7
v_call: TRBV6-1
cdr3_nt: TGTGCCAGCAGAGATCGAGGGACTCGCCTATACGAGCAGTACTTC
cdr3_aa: CASRDRGTRLYEQYF

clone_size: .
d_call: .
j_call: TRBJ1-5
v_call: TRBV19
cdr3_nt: TGTGCCAGCATGTCGGGGGGGAGCAATCAGCCCCAGCATTTT
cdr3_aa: CASMSGGSNQPQHF

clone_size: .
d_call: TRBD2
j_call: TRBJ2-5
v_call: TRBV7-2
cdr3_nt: TGTGCCAGCAGCCGCGCTAGCGGGGTGGAGGAGACCCAGTACTTC
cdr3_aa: CASSRASGVEETQYF

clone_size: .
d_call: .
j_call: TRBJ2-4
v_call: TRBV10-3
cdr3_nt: TGTGCCATCAGTGGGGCAGGGTGGGACATTCAGTACTTC
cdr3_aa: CAISGAGWDIQYF

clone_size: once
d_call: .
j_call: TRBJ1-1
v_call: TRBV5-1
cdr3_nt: TGCGCCAGCACCCTGGACAGGAACACTGAAGCTTTCTTT
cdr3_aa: CASTLDRNTEAFF

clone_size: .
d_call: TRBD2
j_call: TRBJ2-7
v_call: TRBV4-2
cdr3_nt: TGTGCCAGCAGCCCTGGACTAGCGGGAGGGCGGTTTGGCGAGCAGTACTTC
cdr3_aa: CASSPGLAGGRFGEQYF

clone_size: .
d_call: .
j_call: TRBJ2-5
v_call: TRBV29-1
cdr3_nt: TGCAGCGCAGGGGTGGGGTTTGGAACAGAGACCCAGTACTTC
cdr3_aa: CSAGVGFGTETQYF

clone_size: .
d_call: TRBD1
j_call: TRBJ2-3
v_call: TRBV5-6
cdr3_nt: TGTGCCAGCAGCCTATCCGGCACAGGGGCGCAGTATTTT
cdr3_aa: CASSLSGTGAQYF

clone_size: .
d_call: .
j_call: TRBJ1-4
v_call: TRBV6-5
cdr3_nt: TGTGCCAGCAGTTACTCTATACGGCGGAATAATGAAAAACTGTTTTTT
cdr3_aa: CASSYSIRRNNEKLFF

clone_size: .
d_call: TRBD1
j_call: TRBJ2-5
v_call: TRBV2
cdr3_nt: TGTGCCAGCAGAGACAGGGGAAGGGAGACCCAGTACTTC
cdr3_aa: CASRDRGRETQYF

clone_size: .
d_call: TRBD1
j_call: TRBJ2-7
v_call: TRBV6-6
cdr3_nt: TGTGCCAGCAGTATGGACAGGGGCTCTTACGAGCAGTACTTC
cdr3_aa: CASSMDRGSYEQYF

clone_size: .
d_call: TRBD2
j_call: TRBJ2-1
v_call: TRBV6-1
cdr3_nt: TGTGCCAGCAGGCTAGCGGGAGGGGGCAATGAGCAGTTCTTC
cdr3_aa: CASRLAGGGNEQFF